These T cell receptor beta chains were read from a single sample in a study of T-cell memory formation after mild COVID-19. Using its own MiXCR run on the 5' RACE reads, TCRdb lists one record per CDR3 protein. Among 350,000 to 450,000 distinct CDR3 sequences listed, around 15% were seen once. Sequencing was performed on PBMCs or a T cell subset sorted from them (not recorded which). The receptor source for this set is a man aged 18 to 35 who had mild COVID-19 (a few samples of this study predate the infection). Cell type and time point are not known. The CDR3 runs from the conserved cysteine through the conserved F or W. The D gene is left open where the match is weak.

CDR3aa | v_gene | len | j_gene | d_gene
CSADRVTEAFF | TRBV29-1 | 11 | TRBJ1-1 | TRBD1
CASSQEPKNYGYTF | TRBV4-2 | 14 | TRBJ1-2 | NA
CASSIDFATGETEAFF | TRBV19 | 16 | TRBJ1-1 | TRBD1
CAWAGTGTYEQYF | TRBV30 | 13 | TRBJ2-7 | TRBD1
CASSEQGANTGELFF | TRBV2 | 15 | TRBJ2-2 | NA
CASSVGLAGNTDTQYF | TRBV7-2 | 16 | TRBJ2-3 | TRBD2
CAWSVGGPYEQYF | TRBV30 | 13 | TRBJ2-7 | NA
CASSPVRETQYF | TRBV11-2 | 12 | TRBJ2-5 | NA
CASSLLGGGDLGKNIQYF | TRBV7-2 | 18 | TRBJ2-4 | NA
CASSGTGGDQPQHF | TRBV12-3/TRBV12-4 | 14 | TRBJ1-5 | TRBD1
CASKKGVRLAEQETQYF | TRBV5-1 | 17 | TRBJ2-5 | TRBD2
CASSGDLNTEAFF | TRBV7-9 | 13 | TRBJ1-1 | NA
CASSLARPQPQHF | TRBV7-2 | 13 | TRBJ1-5 | NA
CASSHGLAGVQETQYF | TRBV5-4 | 16 | TRBJ2-5 | TRBD2
CASSLARLAGGLYEQYF | TRBV7-8 | 17 | TRBJ2-7 | TRBD2
CASSLGVTWSQFF | TRBV5-5 | 13 | TRBJ2-1 | NA
CATSDPGQGETGELFF | TRBV24-1 | 16 | TRBJ2-2 | TRBD1
CASSRQTFPTNTEAFF | TRBV4-1 | 16 | TRBJ1-1 | NA
CASSLVSAFTDTQYF | TRBV7-2 | 15 | TRBJ2-3 | NA
CASSRTDYNEQFF | TRBV6-1 | 13 | TRBJ2-1 | NA
CASSYWQEGSPLHF | TRBV6-5 | 14 | TRBJ1-6 | NA
CASSSLSGRWGAFF | TRBV2 | 14 | TRBJ1-1 | NA
CASSHTSGDSGANVLTF | TRBV7-3 | 17 | TRBJ2-6 | TRBD2
CASSLANAGKVF | TRBV5-6 | 12 | TRBJ1-4 | NA
CATQRTMNTEAFF | TRBV24-1 | 13 | TRBJ1-1 | NA
CASSQDLSGGTKQTQYF | TRBV4-2 | 17 | TRBJ2-5 | TRBD2
CASSLVPRTDSGANVLTF | TRBV7-2 | 18 | TRBJ2-6 | NA
CASSSPQGAAFF | TRBV6-5 | 12 | TRBJ1-1 | TRBD1
CAISEDRDQPQHF | TRBV10-3 | 13 | TRBJ1-5 | TRBD1
CASSASGGGPADTQYF | TRBV9 | 16 | TRBJ2-3 | NA
CASSYQRGAWGEQFF | TRBV7-2 | 15 | TRBJ2-1 | TRBD2
CASSEDWGGTDTQYF | TRBV6-1 | 15 | TRBJ2-3 | NA
CASRPPGPRTGELFF | TRBV5-1 | 15 | TRBJ2-2 | NA
CASSQRDGNLYGYTF | TRBV7-8 | 15 | TRBJ1-2 | NA
CASSEYGTKTGEQFF | TRBV25-1 | 15 | TRBJ2-1 | TRBD2
CASSDTGKGTDTQYF | TRBV9 | 15 | TRBJ2-3 | NA
CASIKQGTGELFF | TRBV5-4 | 13 | TRBJ2-2 | TRBD1
CASSLAPGQGTNEQFF | TRBV12-3/TRBV12-4 | 16 | TRBJ2-1 | TRBD1
CASSYTTGRFYNEQFF | TRBV6-2/TRBV6-3 | 16 | TRBJ2-1 | NA
CASSLRTGTLEQFF | TRBV25-1 | 14 | TRBJ2-1 | TRBD1
CASSLVADTQYF | TRBV7-2 | 12 | TRBJ2-3 | NA
CASSYRPGGGRNEQFF | TRBV6-2/TRBV6-3 | 16 | TRBJ2-1 | TRBD1
CASSEVVFSGNTIYF | TRBV6-1 | 15 | TRBJ1-3 | NA
CSVGSSGANVLTF | TRBV29-1 | 13 | TRBJ2-6 | NA
CASSTRQGHGYTF | TRBV6-7 | 13 | TRBJ1-2 | NA
CASGPAEQYF | TRBV19 | 10 | TRBJ2-7 | NA
CASSYSKQPPPDTQYF | TRBV6-2/TRBV6-3 | 16 | TRBJ2-3 | NA
CASSFWQLTGNTIYF | TRBV12-3/TRBV12-4 | 15 | TRBJ1-3 | NA
CASSVARTANYGYTF | TRBV9 | 15 | TRBJ1-2 | NA